Shown below are 20 T cell receptor beta chains from a single sample sequenced in a study of T cell clones after liver transplantation. Profiling relied on immunoSEQ multiplex PCR, and the TCRdb table lists in-frame clones only, not all of them. The data contain over 60,000 clones, under 90% of them singletons. This specimen consisted of CD4+ T cells from blood, obtained before liver transplant. These receptors all stem from a human donor who received a liver transplant.

The chain has TRBV7-9 and TRBJ2-5; 8 nucleotides align to TRBD2. With V trimmed by 4 bases and J by 7 bases, 11 bases remained unmatched. Germline V gene sequence: CDR1 SEHNR, CDR2 FQNEAQ (reference sequence). The CDR3 totals 15 residues. The CDR3: CASSWSGSVRGTQYF. Here the CDR3 DNA reads TGTGCCAGCAGCTGGAGCGGGAGCGTACGGGGGACCCAGTACTTC.

V usage is TRBV9 and J usage is TRBJ2-2, with D perhaps TRBD1 or TRBD2 (5 bases each). The CDR3 sequence is 16 residues long. CDR1 is SGDLS, CDR2 YYNGEE, per germline. V lost 3 bases and J lost 5, with 17 bases in between. CDR3: CASSGRGAGPTGELFF. CDR3 coding DNA: TGTGCCAGCAGCGGCCGAGGGGCAGGTCCGACCGGGGAGCTGTTTTTT.

The chain combines TRBV2 with TRBJ1-1; D remains unclear. Trimming left V 6 bases short and J 1 base short, with 9 bases between. CDR3 length: 13 residues. Germline assignment: CDR1 SNHLY and CDR2 FYNNEI. The CDR3 spells CASSREANTEAFF. CDR3 nucleotide sequence: TGTGCCAGCAGCCGAGAAGCGAACACTGAAGCTTTCTTT.

This chain links TRBV21-1 with TRBJ1-5. TRBV21-1 is deemed a pseudogene. The CDR3 length is 16 residues. Here the CDR3 reads CASRSPAGDSNQPQHF. CDR3 DNA: TGTGCCAGCAGATCCCCGGCCGGGGACTCCAATCAGCCCCAGCATTTT.

J is TRBJ1-1 and V is TRBV4-1; D remains ambiguous. This CDR3 spans 14 amino acids. The germline gives CDR1 MGHRA, CDR2 YSYEKL. Trimming stripped 6 bases from V and 3 bases from J, with 14 bases between. CDR3 sequence reads: CASRGILRDTEAFF. The CDR3 DNA follows: TGCGCCAGCAGAGGGATTTTAAGGGACACTGAAGCTTTCTTT.

The chain combines TRBV29-1 with TRBJ2-6, with 9 bases matching TRBD1. The germline CDR1 and CDR2 sequences are SQVTM and ANQGSEA. This CDR3 spans 19 amino acids. Trimming took 7 bases from V and 0 from J; bases not matched to a gene: 16. DNA for the CDR3: TGCAGCGGAGGGATACTACCGGGACAGGGTAGCTCTGGGGCCAACGTCCTGACTTTC. Translated, it gives CSGGILPGQGSSGANVLTF. Looking up the rest from reference TRBV29-1 and TRBJ2-6 gives the full variable domain: SAVISQKPSRDICQRGTSLTIQCQVDSQVTMMFWYRQQPGQSLTLIATANQGSEATYESGFVIDKFPISRPNLTFSTLTVSNMSPEDSSIYLCSGGILPGQGSSGANVLTFGAGSRLTVL.

The chain joins TRBV10-3 to TRBJ1-2; a weak D match, TRBD1 (6 bases). V dropped 3 bases and J dropped 5 bases, with 19 bases sitting between them. The germline V gene encodes CDR1 ENHRY and CDR2 SYGVKD. CDR3 length: 16 amino acids. CDR3 protein: CAISEGGRGLEYGYTF. The CDR3 bases are TGTGCCATCAGTGAAGGGGGGCGTGGGTTGGAGTATGGCTACACCTTC.

Only a few counts were recorded for this clone. The gene calls are TRBV28 and TRBJ2-7; 8 bases are shared with TRBD2. This CDR3 is built from 16 residues. Germline lookup yields CDR1 MDHEN and CDR2 SYDVKM. V lost 6 bases to trimming and J lost 0 bases; unmatched junction nucleotides: 10. CDR3 residues: CASRSGGVPSSYEQYF. The CDR3 DNA reads as TGTGCCAGCAGGTCGGGGGGGGTCCCCAGCTCCTACGAGCAGTACTTC.

This clone was detected only once. The chain joins TRBV6-1 to TRBJ2-3, with 8 bases fitting TRBD1. Germline V gives CDR1 MNHNS, CDR2 SASEGT. The CDR3 has 15 residues. The V and J ends lost 5 bases and 5 bases, in that order; junction bases with no gene match: 9. CDR3 bases: TGTGCCAGCAGTCCCCAGGGGGCGCTTGGAGATACGCAGTATTTT. This sequence encodes CASSPQGALGDTQYF.

This clone occurred a few times. This chain uses TRBV15 with TRBJ2-1; weak D call: TRBD1 (8 bases). The CDR3 is 16 amino acids. Germline V CDR1 and CDR2: LNHNV, YYDKDF (reference sequence). The V gene lost 4 bases and the J gene lost 7 bases, with 20 bases spanning the gap. CDR3 in amino acids: CATSKGRARGQNEQFF. In DNA, the CDR3 is TGTGCCACCAGCAAGGGGAGGGCCAGGGGGCAGAATGAGCAGTTCTTC. The full variable domain, with the rest looked up from reference TRBV15 and TRBJ2-1, is DAMVIQNPRYQVTQFGKPVTLSCSQTLNHNVMYWYQQKSSQAPKLLFHYYDKDFNNEADTPDNFQSRRPNTSFCFLDIRSPGLGDTAMYLCATSKGRARGQNEQFFGPGTRLTVL.

The chain combines TRBV28 with TRBJ2-7; D is unresolved. The CDR3 is 13 amino acids. Germline-derived CDR1 and CDR2 are MDHEN and SYDVKM. Trimming removed 7 bases at V and 1 base at J, with 11 bases between. For the CDR3, the DNA is TGTGCCAGCAAAACAATCATATCCTACGAGCAGTACTTC. It codes for CASKTIISYEQYF.

V gene TRBV6-6 combines with J gene TRBJ1-2; D perhaps matches TRBD1 (6 bases). The V gene's germline CDR1 is MNHNY and CDR2 SVGAGI (reference sequence). V was cut by 5 bases and J by 5 bases, with 21 bases left in between. This CDR3 has 16 amino acids. CDR3 bases: TGTGCCAGCAGTCCCTGGGAACCGGGACAAAATTATGGCTACACCTTC. Translation: CASSPWEPGQNYGYTF.

The chain is built from TRBV28 and TRBJ1-1; D is unclear. CDR3 length equals 12 residues. V lost 3 bases and J lost 6, with 8 bases in between. The germline gives CDR1 MDHEN, CDR2 SYDVKM. The CDR3 loop is CASSLLNAEAFF. For the CDR3, the DNA is TGTGCCAGCAGTTTGTTAAACGCTGAAGCTTTCTTT.

The chain has TRBV29-1 and TRBJ2-3; D possibly matches TRBD1 or TRBD2 (5 bases each). The CDR3 consists of 13 residues. Germline-derived CDR1 and CDR2 are SQVTM and ANQGSEA. V shed 1 base and J shed 7 bases, with 12 bases lying between them. The CDR3 nucleotides are TGCAGCGTTGAAGTCCGAGGGGTTAATACGCAGTATTTT. Amino acids: CSVEVRGVNTQYF.

The chain recombines TRBV28 with TRBJ2-7; D not certain. The CDR3 extends over 13 amino acids. Germline CDR1 is MDHEN and CDR2 is SYDVKM. Trimming removed 3 bases at V and 1 base at J, with 7 bases between. The CDR3 DNA follows: TGTGCCAGCAGTTTTATTTCATCCTACGAGCAGTACTTC. Its protein is CASSFISSYEQYF.

This clone occurred once. CDR3 sequence (DNA): TGCGCCAGCAGCCAAGGTACACGGAGCAATCAGCCCCAGCATTTT. Protein sequence: CASSQGTRSNQPQHF. This chain uses TRBV4-1 with TRBJ1-5; no clear D gene. The CDR3 covers 15 residues. From germline, CDR1 is MGHRA and CDR2 YSYEKL. Between the trimmed V and J ends, which lost 1 base and 1 base, there was a span of 8 bases.

The rearrangement joins TRBV7-9 to TRBJ1-5; D may be TRBD1 (6 bases). The CDR3 totals 14 residues. The germline CDR1 and CDR2 sequences are SEHNR and FQNEAQ (reference sequence). The V and J ends lost 6 bases and 0 bases respectively, with 9 bases between them. The CDR3 sequence is CASSKGVSNQPQHF. As DNA, the CDR3 is TGTGCCAGCAGTAAGGGGGTTAGCAATCAGCCCCAGCATTTT. Full variable domain (outside the CDR3, taken from reference TRBV7-9 and TRBJ1-5): DTGVSQNPRHKITKRGQNVTFRCDPISEHNRLYWYRQTLGQGPEFLTYFQNEAQLEKSRLLSDRFSAERPKGSFSTLEIQRTEQGDSAMYLCASSKGVSNQPQHFGDGTRLSIL.

V usage is TRBV28 and J usage is TRBJ1-2; D possibly corresponds to TRBD1 (6 bases). The V end was cut by 3 bases, the J end by 5 bases, with 10 bases between. The CDR3 covers 13 residues. Germline CDR1 and CDR2: MDHEN and SYDVKM. The CDR3 nucleotides read TGTGCCAGCAGTTTTCACCAGGGGTATGGCTACACCTTC. Residues: CASSFHQGYGYTF.

The chain recombines TRBV6-1 with TRBJ2-2; the D gene is possibly TRBD1 (6 bases). V lost 6 bases and J lost 6, with 14 bases in between. CDR1 and CDR2 (germline): MNHNS, SASEGT. The CDR3 runs to 14 residues. CDR3 sequence reads: CASSADRSSGELFF. CDR3 nucleotide sequence: TGTGCCAGCAGCGCCGACAGGTCCTCCGGGGAGCTGTTTTTT.

Only a few counts were recorded for this clone. The CDR3 DNA reads as TGTGCCAGCAGCCCCGGACAGGGCTATGGCTACACCTTC. Its protein product is CASSPGQGYGYTF. The chain couples TRBV11-2 to TRBJ1-2; TRBD1 aligns across 8 bases. V gave up 5 bases and J gave up 4 bases; unmatched junction bases: 3. There are 13 residues in the CDR3. Germline V gene sequence: CDR1 SGHAT, CDR2 FQNNGV.